Listed here is a single T cell receptor beta chain. The sequenced template was cDNA made from the entire isolated RNA. Clones were read by immunoSEQ multiplex PCR, and TCRdb kept only the in-frame ones, dropping some. This table has about 59,000 clones, about three fifths appearing once. The ends were cut back, 0 bases at V and 3 bases at J, with 11 bases in the middle. In germline, CDR1 is SGHDT, CDR2 YYEEEE. The CDR3 consists of 15 residues. The record originates from a study of beta chain features in type 1 diabetes. Sequencing was carried out using Tregs from blood. This clonotype originated in a woman aged 18 to 35 in good health. The chain joins TRBV5-6 to TRBJ2-3; possible D gene TRBD2, 5 bases. The CDR3 loop reads CASSLGPERTDTQYF. Here the CDR3 DNA reads TGTGCCAGCAGCTTGGGACCTGAGCGGACAGATACGCAGTATTTT.